Here is one T cell receptor beta chain with its context. No antigen is known for it. V lost 1 base and J 1 base, leaving 11 bases between the germline ends. The germline V gene encodes CDR1 MGHDK and CDR2 SYGVNS. The CDR3 is 16 residues long. TCRdb's copy holds only in-frame clones and misses some; the assay was immunoSEQ multiplex PCR. The sample shows about 33,000 clones, about 90% of them seen only once. These data are taken from a study of T cells in localized non-small cell lung cancer. Findings of the study overall: Without multi-region sequencing, intratumor heterogeneity could not be excluded.

The genes are TRBV25-1 and TRBJ1-5; D not resolved. Sequenced here: PBMCs, sampled before any cancer treatment. The clonotype originates from a man between 40 and 69 years old with stage II lung adenocarcinoma. In DNA form, the CDR3 reads TGTGCCAGCAGTGAATCTGTGGGGATGAGCAATCAGCCCCAGCATTTT. Its protein is CASSESVGMSNQPQHF.